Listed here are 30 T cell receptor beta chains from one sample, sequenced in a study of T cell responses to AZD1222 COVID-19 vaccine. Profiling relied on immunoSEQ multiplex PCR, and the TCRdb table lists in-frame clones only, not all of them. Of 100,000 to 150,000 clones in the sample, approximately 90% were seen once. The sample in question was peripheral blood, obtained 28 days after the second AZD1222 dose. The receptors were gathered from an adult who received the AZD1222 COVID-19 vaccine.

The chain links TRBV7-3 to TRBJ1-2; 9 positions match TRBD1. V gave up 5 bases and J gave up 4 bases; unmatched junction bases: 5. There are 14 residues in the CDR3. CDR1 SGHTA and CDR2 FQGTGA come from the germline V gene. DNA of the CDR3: TGTGCCAGCAGCAGATGGGACAGGGCCTATGGCTACACCTTC. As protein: CASSRWDRAYGYTF. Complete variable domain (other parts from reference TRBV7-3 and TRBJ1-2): GAGVSQTPSNKVTEKGKYVELRCDPISGHTALYWYRQSLGQGPEFLIYFQGTGAADDSGLPNDRFFAVRPEGSVSTLKIQRTERGDSAVYLCASSRWDRAYGYTFGSGTRLTVV.

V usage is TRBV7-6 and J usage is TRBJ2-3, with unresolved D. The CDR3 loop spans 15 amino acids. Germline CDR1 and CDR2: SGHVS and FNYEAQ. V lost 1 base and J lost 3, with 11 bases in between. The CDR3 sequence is CASSLEASATDTQYF. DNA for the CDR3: TGTGCCAGCAGCTTAGAGGCTAGTGCAACAGATACGCAGTATTTT.

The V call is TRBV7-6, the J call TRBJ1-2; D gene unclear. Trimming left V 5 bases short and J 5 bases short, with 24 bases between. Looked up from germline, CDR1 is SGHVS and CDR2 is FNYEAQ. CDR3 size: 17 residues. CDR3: CASSKHQSPGSGYGYTF. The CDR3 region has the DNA TGTGCCAGCAGCAAACATCAGTCCCCGGGAAGTGGGTATGGCTACACCTTC.

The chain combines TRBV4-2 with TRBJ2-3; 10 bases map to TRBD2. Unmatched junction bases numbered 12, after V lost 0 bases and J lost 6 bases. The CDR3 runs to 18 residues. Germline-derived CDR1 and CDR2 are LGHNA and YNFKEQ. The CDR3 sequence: CASSQDQLASGGVDTQYF. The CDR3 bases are TGTGCCAGCAGCCAAGATCAATTGGCTAGCGGGGGTGTGGATACGCAGTATTTT.

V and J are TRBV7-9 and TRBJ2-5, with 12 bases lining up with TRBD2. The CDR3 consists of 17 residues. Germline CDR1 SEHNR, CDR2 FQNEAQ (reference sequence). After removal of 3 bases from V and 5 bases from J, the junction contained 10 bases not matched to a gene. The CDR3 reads CASSFIPSGRAGETQYF. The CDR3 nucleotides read TGTGCCAGCAGCTTTATCCCTAGCGGGAGGGCCGGGGAGACCCAGTACTTC.

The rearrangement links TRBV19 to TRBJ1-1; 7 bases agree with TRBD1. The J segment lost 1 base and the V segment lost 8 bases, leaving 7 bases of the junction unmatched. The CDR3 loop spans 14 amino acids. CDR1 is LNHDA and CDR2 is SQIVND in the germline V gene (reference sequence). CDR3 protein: CASSETGRNTEAFF. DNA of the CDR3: TGTGCCAGTTCTGAGACAGGGCGGAACACTGAAGCTTTCTTT.

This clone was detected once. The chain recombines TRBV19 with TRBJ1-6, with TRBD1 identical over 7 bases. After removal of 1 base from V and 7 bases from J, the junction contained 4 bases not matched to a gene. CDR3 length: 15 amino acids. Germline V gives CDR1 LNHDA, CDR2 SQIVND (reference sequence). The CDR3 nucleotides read TGTGCCAGTAGTATAGCCGTACAGGGGAATTCACCCCTCCACTTT. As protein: CASSIAVQGNSPLHF.

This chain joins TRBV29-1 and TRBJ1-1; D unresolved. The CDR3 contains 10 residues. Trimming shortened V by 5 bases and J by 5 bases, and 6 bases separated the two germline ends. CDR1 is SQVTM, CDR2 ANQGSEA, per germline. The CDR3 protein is CSVTSTEAFF. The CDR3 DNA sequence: TGCAGCGTTACCTCGACTGAAGCTTTCTTT. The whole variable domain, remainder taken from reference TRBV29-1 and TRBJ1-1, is SAVISQKPSRDICQRGTSLTIQCQVDSQVTMMFWYRQQPGQSLTLIATANQGSEATYESGFVIDKFPISRPNLTFSTLTVSNMSPEDSSIYLCSVTSTEAFFGQGTRLTVV.

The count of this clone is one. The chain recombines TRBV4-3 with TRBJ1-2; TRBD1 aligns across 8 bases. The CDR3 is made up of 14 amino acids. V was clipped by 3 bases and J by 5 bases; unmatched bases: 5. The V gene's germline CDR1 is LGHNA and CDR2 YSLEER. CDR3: CASSQLGQAYGYTF. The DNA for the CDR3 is TGCGCCAGCAGCCAGCTGGGACAGGCTTATGGCTACACCTTC.

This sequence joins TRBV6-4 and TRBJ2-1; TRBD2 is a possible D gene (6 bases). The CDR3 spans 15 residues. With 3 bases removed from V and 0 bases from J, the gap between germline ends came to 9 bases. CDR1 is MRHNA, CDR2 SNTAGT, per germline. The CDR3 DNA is TGTGCCAGCAGTGATGACGGGGGCTCCTACAATGAGCAGTTCTTC. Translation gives CASSDDGGSYNEQFF.

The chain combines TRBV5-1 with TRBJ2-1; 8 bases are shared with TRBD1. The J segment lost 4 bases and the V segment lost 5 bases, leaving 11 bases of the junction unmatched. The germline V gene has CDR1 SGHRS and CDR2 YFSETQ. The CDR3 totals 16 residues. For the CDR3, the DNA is TGCGCCAGCAGGTTTACCGGGACAGGAGTGTACAATGAGCAGTTCTTC. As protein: CASRFTGTGVYNEQFF.

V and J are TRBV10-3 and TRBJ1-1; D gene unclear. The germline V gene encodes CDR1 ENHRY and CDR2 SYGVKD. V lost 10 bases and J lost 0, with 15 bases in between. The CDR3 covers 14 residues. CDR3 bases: TGTGCCACCGCCCCGAGGAGCTTGAACACTGAAGCTTTCTTT. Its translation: CATAPRSLNTEAFF.

Written as DNA, the CDR3 is TGCGCCAGCAGCTTGGAACACAGGGGAACAGATACGCAGTATTTT. Translation: CASSLEHRGTDTQYF. The chain couples TRBV5-1 to TRBJ2-3, with 7 bases aligning to TRBD1. The CDR3 consists of 15 residues. CDR1 and CDR2 from the germline V gene are SGHRS and YFSETQ. With V trimmed by 0 bases and J by 3 bases, 4 bases remained unmatched.

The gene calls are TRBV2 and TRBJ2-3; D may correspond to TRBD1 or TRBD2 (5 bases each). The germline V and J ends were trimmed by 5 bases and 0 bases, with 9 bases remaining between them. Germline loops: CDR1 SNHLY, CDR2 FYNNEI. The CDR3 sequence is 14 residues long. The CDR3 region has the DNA TGTGCCAGCAGTAGGGACCAAAGCACAGATACGCAGTATTTT. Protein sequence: CASSRDQSTDTQYF. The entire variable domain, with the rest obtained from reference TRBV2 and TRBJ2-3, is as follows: EPEVTQTPSHQVTQMGQEVILRCVPISNHLYFYWYRQILGQKVEFLVSFYNNEISEKSEIFDDQFSVERPDGSNFTLKIRSTKLEDSAMYFCASSRDQSTDTQYFGPGTRLTVL.

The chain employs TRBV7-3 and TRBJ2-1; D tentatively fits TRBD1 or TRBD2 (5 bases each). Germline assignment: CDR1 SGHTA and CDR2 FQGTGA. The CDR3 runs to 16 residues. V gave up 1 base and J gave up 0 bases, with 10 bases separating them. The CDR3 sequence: CASSLIDGASYNEQFF. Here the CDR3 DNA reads TGTGCCAGCAGCTTAATTGACGGGGCCTCCTACAATGAGCAGTTCTTC.

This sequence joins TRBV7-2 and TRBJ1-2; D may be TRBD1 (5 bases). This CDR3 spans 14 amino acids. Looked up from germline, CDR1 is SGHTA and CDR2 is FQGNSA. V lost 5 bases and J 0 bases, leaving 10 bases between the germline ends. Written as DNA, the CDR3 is TGTGCCAGCAGCCAACTGACAGCTAACTATGGCTACACCTTC. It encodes CASSQLTANYGYTF.

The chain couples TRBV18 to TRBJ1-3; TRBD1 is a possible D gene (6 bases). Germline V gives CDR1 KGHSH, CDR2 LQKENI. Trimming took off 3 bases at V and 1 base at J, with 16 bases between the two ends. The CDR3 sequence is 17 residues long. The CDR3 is CASSPGQGRNSGNTIYF. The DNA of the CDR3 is TGTGCCAGCTCACCTGGGCAGGGGCGAAATTCTGGAAACACCATATATTTT.

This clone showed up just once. This CDR3 reads CSEGRVYGYTF. The CDR3 DNA sequence: TGCAGTGAAGGGAGGGTCTATGGCTACACCTTC. The V gene is TRBV20-1, the J gene TRBJ1-2, with D unresolved. Germline V gives CDR1 DFQATT, CDR2 SNEGSKA (reference sequence). The CDR3 sequence is 11 residues long. Trimming left V 7 bases short and J 4 bases short, with 10 bases between.

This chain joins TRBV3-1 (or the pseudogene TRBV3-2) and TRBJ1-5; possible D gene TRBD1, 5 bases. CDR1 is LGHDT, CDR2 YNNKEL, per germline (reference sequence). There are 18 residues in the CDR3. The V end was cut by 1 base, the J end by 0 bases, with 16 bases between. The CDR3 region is CASSQGGYRPYSNQPQHF. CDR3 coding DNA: TGTGCCAGCAGCCAAGGTGGATACAGGCCGTATAGCAATCAGCCCCAGCATTTT.

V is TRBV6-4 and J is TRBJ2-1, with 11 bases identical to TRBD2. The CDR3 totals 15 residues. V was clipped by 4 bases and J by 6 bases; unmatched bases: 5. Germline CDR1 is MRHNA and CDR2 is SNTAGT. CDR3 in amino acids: CASSVGLAASNEQFF. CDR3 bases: TGTGCCAGCAGTGTGGGACTAGCGGCTTCCAATGAGCAGTTCTTC.

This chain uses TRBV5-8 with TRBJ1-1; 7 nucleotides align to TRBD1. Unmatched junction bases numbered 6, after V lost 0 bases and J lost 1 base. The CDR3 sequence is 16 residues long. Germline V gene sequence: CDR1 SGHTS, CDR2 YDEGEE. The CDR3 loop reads CASSLGDSVSNTEAFF. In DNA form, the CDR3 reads TGTGCCAGCAGCTTGGGGGACAGCGTTTCGAACACTGAAGCTTTCTTT.

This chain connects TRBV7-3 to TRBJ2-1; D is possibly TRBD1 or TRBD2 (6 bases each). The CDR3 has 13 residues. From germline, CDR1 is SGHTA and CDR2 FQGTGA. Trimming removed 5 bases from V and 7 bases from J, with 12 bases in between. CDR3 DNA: TGTGCCAGCAGCCCCGGGGGCTCGAATGAGCAGTTCTTC. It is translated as CASSPGGSNEQFF.

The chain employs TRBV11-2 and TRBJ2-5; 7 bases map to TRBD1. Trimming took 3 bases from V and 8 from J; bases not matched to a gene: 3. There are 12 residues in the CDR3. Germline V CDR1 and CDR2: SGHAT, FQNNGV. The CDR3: CASSFDRATQYF. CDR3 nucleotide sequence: TGTGCCAGCAGCTTTGACAGGGCCACCCAGTACTTC.

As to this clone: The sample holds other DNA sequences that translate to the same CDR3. For the CDR3, the DNA is TGTGCCAGCGGGCAGGGCTATGGCTACACCTTC. Its protein is CASGQGYGYTF. The chain employs TRBV28 and TRBJ1-2; D possibly corresponds to TRBD1 (5 bases). Germline loops: CDR1 MDHEN, CDR2 SYDVKM. The CDR3 consists of 11 residues. V was cut by 8 bases and J by 4 bases, with 8 bases left in between.

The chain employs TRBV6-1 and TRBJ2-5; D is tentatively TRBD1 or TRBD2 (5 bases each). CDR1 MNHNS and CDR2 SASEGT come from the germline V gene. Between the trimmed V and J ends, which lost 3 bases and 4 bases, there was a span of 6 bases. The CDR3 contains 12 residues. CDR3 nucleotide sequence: TGTGCCAGCAGTGACGGGACAGAGACCCAGTACTTC. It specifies CASSDGTETQYF.

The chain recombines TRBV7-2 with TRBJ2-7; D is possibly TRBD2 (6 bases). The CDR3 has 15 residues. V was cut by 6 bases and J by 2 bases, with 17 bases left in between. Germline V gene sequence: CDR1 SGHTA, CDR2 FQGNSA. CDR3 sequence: CASRPPGLPTYEQYF. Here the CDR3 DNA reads TGTGCCAGCAGACCGCCGGGACTCCCTACCTACGAGCAGTACTTC.

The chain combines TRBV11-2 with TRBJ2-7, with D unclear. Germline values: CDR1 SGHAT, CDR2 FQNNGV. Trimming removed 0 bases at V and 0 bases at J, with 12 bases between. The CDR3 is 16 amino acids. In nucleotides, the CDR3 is TGTGCCAGCAGCTTAGATCACGGCGAGGCCTCCTACGAGCAGTACTTC. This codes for CASSLDHGEASYEQYF.

CDR3 DNA sequence: TGTGCCAGTAGTATCACCCAAGCGCCCTTGGGGACTGAAGCTTTCTTT. Translation: CASSITQAPLGTEAFF. V and J are TRBV19 and TRBJ1-1; no clear D gene. Per germline, CDR1 LNHDA and CDR2 SQIVND (reference sequence). Between the trimmed V and J ends, which lost 3 bases and 5 bases, there was a span of 19 bases. The CDR3 length is 16 residues. Variable domain in full (rest from reference TRBV19 and TRBJ1-1): DGGITQSPKYLFRKEGQNVTLSCEQNLNHDAMYWYRQDPGQGLRLIYYSQIVNDFQKGDIAEGYSVSREKKESFPLTVTSAQKNPTAFYLCASSITQAPLGTEAFFGQGTRLTVV.

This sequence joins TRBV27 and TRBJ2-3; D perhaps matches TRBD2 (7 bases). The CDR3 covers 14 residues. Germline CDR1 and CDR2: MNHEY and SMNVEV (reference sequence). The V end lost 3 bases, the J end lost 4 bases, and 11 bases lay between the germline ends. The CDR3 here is CASSFGGAADTQYF. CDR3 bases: TGTGCCAGCAGTTTTGGGGGGGCCGCAGATACGCAGTATTTT.

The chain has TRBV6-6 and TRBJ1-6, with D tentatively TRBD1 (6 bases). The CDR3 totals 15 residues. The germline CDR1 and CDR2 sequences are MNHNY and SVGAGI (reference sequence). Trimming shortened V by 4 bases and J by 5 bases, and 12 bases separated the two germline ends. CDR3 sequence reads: CASSSGQFNNSPLHF. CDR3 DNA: TGTGCCAGCAGTTCCGGACAGTTCAATAATTCACCCCTCCACTTT.